These T cell receptor beta chains were read from a single sample in a study of radiation and T cells in renal cell carcinoma. Using immunoSEQ multiplex PCR, the repertoire was profiled, and TCRdb retains in-frame clones only, with some absent. The repertoire holds 140,000 to 150,000 clones, with 75% to 90% as singletons. Sequencing used blood, obtained from a patient whose treatment included radiotherapy and nephrectomy. These receptors originate from a woman in her fifties or sixties with renal cell carcinoma. CDR3s include the opening cysteine and the closing phenylalanine or tryptophan. A D gene is named only where the DNA matches it firmly. Rows may omit the clone size; those that give it use once, few, many or a size class.

j_call v_call d_call clone_size cdr3_aa cdr3_nt
TRBJ1-3 TRBV6-1 - - CASSDSVSGNTIYF TGTGCCAGCAGTGACTCCGTATCTGGAAACACCATATATTTT
TRBJ1-1 TRBV7-6 TRBD1 - CASSLGSAGGLVNTEAFF TGTGCCAGCAGCTTAGGGTCGGCAGGGGGTTTGGTGAACACTGAAGCTTTCTTT
TRBJ2-3 TRBV6-5 TRBD2 - CASSYGGGLTDTQYF TGTGCCAGCAGTTACGGCGGGGGACTCACAGATACGCAGTATTTT
TRBJ1-5 TRBV28 - - CASSGRGNQPQHF TGTGCCAGCAGCGGACGGGGGAATCAGCCCCAGCATTTT
TRBJ1-1 TRBV9 - - CASSVAWEPRTEAFF TGTGCCAGCAGCGTAGCTTGGGAGCCTCGCACTGAAGCTTTCTTT
TRBJ2-7 TRBV28 TRBD1 - CASRPTLGQGAYEQYF TGTGCCAGCAGGCCCACCCTGGGACAGGGGGCCTACGAGCAGTACTTC
TRBJ2-3 TRBV27 - - CASRSTDTQYF TGTGCCAGCAGAAGCACAGATACGCAGTATTTT
TRBJ2-7 TRBV21-1 - - CASSKGGTSGYEQYF TGTGCCAGCAGCAAAGGTGGGACATCTGGCTACGAGCAGTACTTC
TRBJ2-5 TRBV29-1 TRBD2 - CSVTSGGETQYF TGCAGCGTGACTAGCGGGGGGGAGACCCAGTACTTC
TRBJ2-7 TRBV27 - - CAACGANLYEQYF TGTGCCGCGTGTGGGGCGAACCTCTACGAGCAGTACTTC
TRBJ1-4 TRBV18 - - CASSRGGRNEKLFF TGTGCCAGCTCACGGGGAGGGCGTAATGAAAAACTGTTTTTT
TRBJ2-7 TRBV19 TRBD1 few CASSITGGYEQYF TGTGCCAGTAGTATCACAGGGGGGTACGAGCAGTACTTC
TRBJ1-4 TRBV5-1 - - CASSSTSPRNEKLFF TGCGCCAGCAGCTCCACTAGCCCGAGGAATGAAAAACTGTTTTTT
TRBJ1-3 TRBV9 - - CASSGAGGIGNTIYF TGTGCCAGCAGTGGAGCGGGGGGAATTGGAAACACCATATATTTT
TRBJ2-7 TRBV15 TRBD1 - CATSIGQDYEQYF TGTGCCACCAGCATAGGACAGGACTACGAGCAGTACTTC
TRBJ2-5 TRBV9 TRBD2 - CASSSRLAGRQETQYF TGTGCCAGCAGCTCTCGACTAGCGGGGCGCCAAGAGACCCAGTACTTC
TRBJ2-6 TRBV28 - - CASTTPSGANVLTF TGTGCCAGCACCACGCCCTCTGGGGCCAACGTCCTGACTTTC
TRBJ1-3 TRBV4-3 - once CASSSPPGTIYF TGCGCCAGCAGCTCCCCGCCCGGGACCATATATTTT
TRBJ1-1 TRBV6-6 - - CASSYRSSTEAFF TGTGCCAGCAGTTACAGGTCCAGCACTGAAGCTTTCTTT
TRBJ2-2 TRBV9 - - CASSVGPGSGTGELFF TGTGCCAGCAGCGTAGGTCCAGGATCGGGCACCGGGGAGCTGTTTTTT
TRBJ2-2 TRBV6-5 - - CASTKARAGELFF TGTGCCAGCACCAAAGCGCGGGCCGGGGAGCTGTTTTTT
TRBJ2-3 TRBV7-3 - once CASSPPLKSTDTQYF TGTGCCAGCAGCCCACCTCTTAAGAGCACAGATACGCAGTATTTT
TRBJ2-2 TRBV7-2 TRBD2 - CASSPGTSGNSGELFF TGTGCCAGCAGCCCAGGGACTAGCGGAAATTCCGGGGAGCTGTTTTTT
TRBJ1-1 TRBV19 - - CASSTMFRRPGTEAFF TGTGCCAGTAGCACCATGTTTCGGAGGCCGGGCACTGAAGCTTTCTTT
TRBJ2-5 TRBV27 TRBD1 - CASAQYRGIQETQYF TGTGCCAGCGCCCAGTACAGGGGGATACAAGAGACCCAGTACTTC
TRBJ2-5 TRBV5-6 TRBD1 - CASNPGQPQETQYF TGTGCCAGCAACCCGGGACAGCCGCAAGAGACCCAGTACTTC
TRBJ1-3 TRBV15 - - CATSPAVHSGNTIYF TGTGCCACCTCCCCGGCAGTTCACTCTGGAAACACCATATATTTT
TRBJ2-7 TRBV5-4 - - CASSFSGGSSYEQYF TGTGCCAGCAGCTTTTCCGGCGGTAGCTCCTACGAGCAGTACTTC
TRBJ2-7 TRBV28 TRBD2 - CASSAGLQREQYF TGTGCCAGCAGTGCGGGACTACAGCGCGAGCAGTACTTC
TRBJ1-2 TRBV28 - - CASIDPGQTYGYTF TGTGCCAGCATAGATCCAGGTCAAACCTATGGCTACACCTTC
TRBJ2-4 TRBV5-8 - - CASSLFAFLGATKNIQYF TGTGCCAGCAGCTTGTTCGCTTTTCTGGGGGCGACCAAAAACATTCAGTACTTC
TRBJ2-1 TRBV7-2 - - CASSLQVQGEQFF TGTGCCAGCAGCTTACAGGTTCAGGGGGAGCAGTTCTTC
TRBJ1-1 TRBV7-2 - - CASSSVYRVDTEAFF TGTGCCAGCAGCTCAGTGTATCGGGTAGACACTGAAGCTTTCTTT
TRBJ2-1 TRBV15 TRBD2 few CATSSTSGDYNEQFF TGTGCCACCAGCAGTACTAGCGGGGACTACAATGAGCAGTTCTTC
TRBJ2-7 TRBV6-6 TRBD2 once CASIGTSGGPSSEQYF TGTGCCAGCATCGGGACTAGCGGGGGCCCCTCATCCGAGCAGTACTTC